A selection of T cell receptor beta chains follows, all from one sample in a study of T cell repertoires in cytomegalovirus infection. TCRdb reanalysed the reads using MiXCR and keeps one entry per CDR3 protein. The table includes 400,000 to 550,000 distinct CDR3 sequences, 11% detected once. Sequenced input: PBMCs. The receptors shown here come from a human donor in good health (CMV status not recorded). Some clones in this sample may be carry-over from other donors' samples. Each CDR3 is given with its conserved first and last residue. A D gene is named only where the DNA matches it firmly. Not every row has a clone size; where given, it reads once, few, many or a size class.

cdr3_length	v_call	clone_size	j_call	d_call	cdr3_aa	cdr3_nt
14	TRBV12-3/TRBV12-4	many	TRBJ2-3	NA	CASRPEGGSDTQYF	TGTGCCAGCAGGCCCGAGGGGGGTTCAGATACGCAGTATTTT
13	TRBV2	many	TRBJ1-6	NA	CASSGGGYSPLHF	TGTGCCAGCAGTGGGGGGGGGTATTCACCCCTCCACTTT
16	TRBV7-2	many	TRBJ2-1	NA	CASSKDATSSYNEQFF	TGTGCCAGCAGCAAAGATGCTACCAGCTCCTACAATGAGCAGTTCTTC
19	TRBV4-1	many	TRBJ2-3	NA	CASSQGATSGLHSTDTQYF	TGCGCCAGCAGCCAAGGAGCGACCTCGGGACTCCACTCCACAGATACGCAGTATTTT
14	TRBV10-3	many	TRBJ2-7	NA	CAISVRQEPYEQYF	TGTGCCATCAGTGTTCGCCAGGAGCCCTACGAGCAGTACTTC
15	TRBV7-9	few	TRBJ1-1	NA	CASSLASGRNTEAFF	TGTGCCAGCAGCTTAGCGTCGGGCAGGAACACTGAAGCTTTCTTT
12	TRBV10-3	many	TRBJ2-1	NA	CAISESTGAGFF	TGTGCCATCAGTGAGTCGACAGGCGCGGGGTTCTTC
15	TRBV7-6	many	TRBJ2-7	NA	CASSLRSSGAAEQYF	TGTGCCAGCAGCTTAAGGTCTTCGGGAGCTGCCGAGCAGTACTTC
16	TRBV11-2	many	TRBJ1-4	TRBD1	CASSAYPGTGEEKLFF	TGTGCCAGCAGCGCCTACCCCGGGACAGGGGAGGAAAAACTGTTTTTT
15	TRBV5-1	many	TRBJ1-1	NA	CASSFSLGENTEAFF	TGCGCCAGCAGCTTCTCTCTAGGCGAGAACACTGAAGCTTTCTTT
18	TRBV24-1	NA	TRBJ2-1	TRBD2	CATSDFSSGTSGRNEQFF	TGTGCCACCAGTGATTTCTCCTCGGGGACTAGCGGGAGAAATGAGCAGTTCTTC
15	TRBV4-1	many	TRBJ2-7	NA	CASSQLVQAAYEQYF	TGCGCCAGCAGCCAACTCGTCCAGGCGGCCTACGAGCAGTACTTC
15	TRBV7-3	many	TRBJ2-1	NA	CASSLGGTAVNEQFF	TGTGCCAGCAGCTTAGGTGGGACTGCCGTCAATGAGCAGTTCTTC